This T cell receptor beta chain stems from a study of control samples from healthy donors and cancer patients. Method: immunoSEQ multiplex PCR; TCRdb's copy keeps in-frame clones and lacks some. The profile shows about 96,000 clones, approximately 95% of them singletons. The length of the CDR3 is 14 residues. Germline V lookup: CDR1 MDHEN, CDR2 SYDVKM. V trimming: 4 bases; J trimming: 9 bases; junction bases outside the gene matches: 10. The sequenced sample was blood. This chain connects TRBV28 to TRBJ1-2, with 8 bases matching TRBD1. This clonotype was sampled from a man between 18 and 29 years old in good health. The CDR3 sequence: CASSYGQGILCYTF. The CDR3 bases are TGTGCCAGCAGTTATGGACAGGGAATTCTGTGCTACACCTTC.